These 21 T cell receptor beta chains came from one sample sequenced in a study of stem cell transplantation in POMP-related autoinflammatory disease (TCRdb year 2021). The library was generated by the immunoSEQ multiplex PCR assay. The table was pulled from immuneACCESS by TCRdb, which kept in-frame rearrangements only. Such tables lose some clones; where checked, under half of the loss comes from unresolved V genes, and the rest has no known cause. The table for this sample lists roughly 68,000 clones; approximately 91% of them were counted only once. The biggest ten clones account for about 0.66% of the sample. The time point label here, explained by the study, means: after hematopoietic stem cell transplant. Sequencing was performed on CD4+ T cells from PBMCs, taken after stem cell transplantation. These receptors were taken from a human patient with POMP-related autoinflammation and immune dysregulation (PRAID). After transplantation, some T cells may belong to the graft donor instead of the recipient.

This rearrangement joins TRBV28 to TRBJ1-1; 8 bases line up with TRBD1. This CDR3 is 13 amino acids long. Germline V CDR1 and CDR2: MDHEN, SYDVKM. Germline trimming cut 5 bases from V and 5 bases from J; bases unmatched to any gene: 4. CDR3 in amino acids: CASSRQGRTEAFF. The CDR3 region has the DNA TGTGCCAGCAGTCGACAGGGGAGGACTGAAGCTTTCTTT.

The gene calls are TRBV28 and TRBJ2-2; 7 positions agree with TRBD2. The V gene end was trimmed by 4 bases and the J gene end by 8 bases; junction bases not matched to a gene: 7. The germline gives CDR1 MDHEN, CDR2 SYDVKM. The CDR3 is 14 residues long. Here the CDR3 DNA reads TGTGCCAGCAGTTGGGGGGGACCGGGAGGGGAGCTGTTTTTT. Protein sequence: CASSWGGPGGELFF.

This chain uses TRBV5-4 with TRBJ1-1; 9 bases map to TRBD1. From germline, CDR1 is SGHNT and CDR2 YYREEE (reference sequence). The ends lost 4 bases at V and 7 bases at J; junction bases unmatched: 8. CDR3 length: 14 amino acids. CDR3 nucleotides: TGTGCCAGCAGCCAGATCGGGACAGGGCGTGAAGCTTTCTTT. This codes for CASSQIGTGREAFF.

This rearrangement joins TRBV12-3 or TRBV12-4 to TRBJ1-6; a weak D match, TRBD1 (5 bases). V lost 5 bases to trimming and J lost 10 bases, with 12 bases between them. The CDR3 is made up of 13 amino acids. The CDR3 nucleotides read TGTGCCAGCAGTCCAGGGATGTTCTCACCCCTCCACTTT. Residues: CASSPGMFSPLHF.

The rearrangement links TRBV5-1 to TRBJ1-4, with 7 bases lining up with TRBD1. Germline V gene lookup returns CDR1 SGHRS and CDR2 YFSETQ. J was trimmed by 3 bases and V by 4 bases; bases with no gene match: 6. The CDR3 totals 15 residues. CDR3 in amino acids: CASSLAGTANEKLFF. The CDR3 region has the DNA TGCGCCAGCAGCCTGGCCGGGACAGCTAATGAAAAACTGTTTTTT.

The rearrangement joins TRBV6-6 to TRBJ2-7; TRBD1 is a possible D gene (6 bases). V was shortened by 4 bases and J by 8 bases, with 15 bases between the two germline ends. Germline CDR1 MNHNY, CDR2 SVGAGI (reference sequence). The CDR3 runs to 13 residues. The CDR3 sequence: CASSSGQRYKQYV. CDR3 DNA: TGTGCCAGCAGTTCTGGACAGAGATATAAGCAGTACGTC.

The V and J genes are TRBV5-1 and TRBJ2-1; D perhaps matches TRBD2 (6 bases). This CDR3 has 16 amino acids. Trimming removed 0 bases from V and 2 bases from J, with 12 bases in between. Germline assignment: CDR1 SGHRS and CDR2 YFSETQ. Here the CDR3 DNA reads TGCGCCAGCAGCTTGGCGCCGACTAGGGCCTACAATGAGCAGTTCTTC. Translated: CASSLAPTRAYNEQFF.

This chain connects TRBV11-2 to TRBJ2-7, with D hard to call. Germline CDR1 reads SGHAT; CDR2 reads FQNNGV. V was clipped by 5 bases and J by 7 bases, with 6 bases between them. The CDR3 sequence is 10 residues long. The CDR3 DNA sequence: TGTGCCAGCAGCGGGCGGGAGCAGTACGTC. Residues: CASSGREQYV.

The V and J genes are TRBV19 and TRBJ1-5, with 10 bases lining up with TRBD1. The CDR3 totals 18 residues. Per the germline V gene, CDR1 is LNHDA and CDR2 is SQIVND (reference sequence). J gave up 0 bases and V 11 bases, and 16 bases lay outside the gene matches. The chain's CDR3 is CASTRAGQGFYSNQPQHF. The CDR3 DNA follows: TGTGCCTCGACCCGAGCGGGACAGGGGTTCTATAGCAATCAGCCCCAGCATTTT.

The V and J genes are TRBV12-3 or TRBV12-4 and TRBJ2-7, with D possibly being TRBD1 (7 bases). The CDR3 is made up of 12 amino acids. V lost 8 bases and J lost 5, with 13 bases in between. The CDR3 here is CASGRGVHEQYV. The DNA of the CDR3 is TGTGCCAGCGGCAGGGGGGTCCACGAGCAGTACGTC.

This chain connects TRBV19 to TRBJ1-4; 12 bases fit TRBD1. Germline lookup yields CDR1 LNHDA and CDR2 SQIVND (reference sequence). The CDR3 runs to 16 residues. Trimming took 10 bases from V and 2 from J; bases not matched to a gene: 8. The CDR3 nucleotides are TGTGCCACTCGGGACAGGGGGCGAACGACTAATGAAAAACTGTTTTTT. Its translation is CATRDRGRTTNEKLFF.

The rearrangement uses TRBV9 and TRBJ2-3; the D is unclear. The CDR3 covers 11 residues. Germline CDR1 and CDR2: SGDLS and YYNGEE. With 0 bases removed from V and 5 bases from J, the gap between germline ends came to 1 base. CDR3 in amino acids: CASSVGDTQYF. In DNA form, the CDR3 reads TGTGCCAGCAGCGTAGGAGATACGCAGTATTTT.

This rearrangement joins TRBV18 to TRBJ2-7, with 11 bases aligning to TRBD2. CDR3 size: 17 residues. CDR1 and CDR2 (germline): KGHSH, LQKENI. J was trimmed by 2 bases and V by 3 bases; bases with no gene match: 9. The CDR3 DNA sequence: TGTGCCAGCTCACCTTGGGCACTAGCGGGAGTCCCCTACGAGCAGTACTTC. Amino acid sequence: CASSPWALAGVPYEQYF. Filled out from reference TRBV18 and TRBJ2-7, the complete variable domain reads NAGVMQNPRHLVRRRGQEARLRCSPMKGHSHVYWYRQLPEEGLKFMVYLQKENIIDESGMPKERFSAEFPKEGPSILRIQQVVRGDSAAYFCASSPWALAGVPYEQYFGPGTRLTVT.

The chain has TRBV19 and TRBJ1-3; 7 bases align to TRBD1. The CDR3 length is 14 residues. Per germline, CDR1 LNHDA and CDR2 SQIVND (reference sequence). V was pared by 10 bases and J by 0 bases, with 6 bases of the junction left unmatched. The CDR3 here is CATQQGNSGNTIYF. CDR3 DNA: TGTGCCACCCAACAGGGGAACTCTGGAAACACCATATATTTT.

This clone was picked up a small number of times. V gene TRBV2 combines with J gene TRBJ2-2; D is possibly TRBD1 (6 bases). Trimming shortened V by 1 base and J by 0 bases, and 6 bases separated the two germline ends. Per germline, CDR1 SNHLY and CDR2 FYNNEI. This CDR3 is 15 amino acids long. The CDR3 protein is CASSEGTANTGELFF. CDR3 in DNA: TGTGCCAGCAGTGAAGGGACAGCGAACACCGGGGAGCTGTTTTTT.

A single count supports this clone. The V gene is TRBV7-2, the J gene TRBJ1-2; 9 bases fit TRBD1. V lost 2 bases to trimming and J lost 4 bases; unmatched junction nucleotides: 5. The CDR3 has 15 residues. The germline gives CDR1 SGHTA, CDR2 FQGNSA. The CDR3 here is CASSLTGQGSYGYTF. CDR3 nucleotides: TGTGCCAGCAGCTTAACCGGACAGGGGAGCTATGGCTACACCTTC. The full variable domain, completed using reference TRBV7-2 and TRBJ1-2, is GAGVSQSPSNKVTEKGKDVELRCDPISGHTALYWYRQSLGQGLEFLIYFQGNSAPDKSGLPSDRFSAERTGGSVSTLTIQRTQQEDSAVYLCASSLTGQGSYGYTFGSGTRLTVV.

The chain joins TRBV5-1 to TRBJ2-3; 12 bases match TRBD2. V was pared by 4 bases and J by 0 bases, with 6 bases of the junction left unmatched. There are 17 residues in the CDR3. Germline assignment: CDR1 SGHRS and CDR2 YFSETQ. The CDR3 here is CASSPLAGGPSTDTQYF. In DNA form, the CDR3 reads TGCGCCAGCAGCCCACTAGCGGGGGGCCCTAGCACAGATACGCAGTATTTT.

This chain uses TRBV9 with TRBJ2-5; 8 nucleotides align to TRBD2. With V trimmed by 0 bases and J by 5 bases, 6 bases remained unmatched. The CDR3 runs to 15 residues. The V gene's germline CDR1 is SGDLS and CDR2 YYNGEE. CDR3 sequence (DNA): TGTGCCAGCAGCGTAGCGGGGGGGCTAAGGGAGACCCAGTACTTC. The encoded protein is CASSVAGGLRETQYF.

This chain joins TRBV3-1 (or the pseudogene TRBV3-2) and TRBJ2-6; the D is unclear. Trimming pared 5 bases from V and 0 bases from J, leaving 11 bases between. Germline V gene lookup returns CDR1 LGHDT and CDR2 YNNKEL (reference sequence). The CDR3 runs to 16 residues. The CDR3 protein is CASSDLGFSGANVLTF. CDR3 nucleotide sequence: TGTGCCAGCAGCGATCTCGGTTTCTCTGGGGCCAACGTCCTGACTTTC.

The CDR3 loop reads CATSRDRGGGYEQYV. DNA of the CDR3: TGTGCCACCAGCAGAGATAGGGGCGGGGGATACGAGCAGTACGTC. The chain uses TRBV15 and TRBJ2-7, with 7 positions matching TRBD2. The V and J ends lost 0 bases and 4 bases, in that order; junction bases with no gene match: 6. Germline assignment: CDR1 LNHNV and CDR2 YYDKDF (reference sequence). This CDR3 spans 15 amino acids.

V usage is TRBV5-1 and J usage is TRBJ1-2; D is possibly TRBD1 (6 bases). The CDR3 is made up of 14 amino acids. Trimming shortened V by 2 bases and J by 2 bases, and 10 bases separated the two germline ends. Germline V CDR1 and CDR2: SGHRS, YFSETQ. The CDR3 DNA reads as TGCGCCAGCAGCTTCACCGACAGGAACTATGGCTACACCTTC. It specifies CASSFTDRNYGYTF.